These T cell receptor beta chains were read from a single sample in a study of T cells in Graves' hyperthyroidism and ophthalmopathy. Each CDR3 protein is one row after TCRdb ran MiXCR on the multiplex PCR reads. Found here are over 500,000 distinct CDR3 sequences, about 15% of them singletons; the top ten hold approximately 32%. The specimen was blood. The receptor set was obtained from a woman aged 25 to 39 with Graves' ophthalmopathy. Both conserved end residues are part of each CDR3. The D gene is left open where the match is weak. Size tells how often a clone was seen (once, few, many) or the class of an expanded clone, and some rows leave it out.

>TRBV3-1|.|TRBJ2-6|.
CASSRLDSFNSGANVLTF
TGTGCCAGCAGCCGACTCGACAGCTTTAACTCTGGGGCCAACGTCCTGACTTTC
>TRBV9|.|TRBJ2-5|.
CASSVGDGQETQYF
TGTGCCAGCAGCGTAGGGGACGGCCAAGAGACCCAGTACTTC
>TRBV5-1|few|TRBJ2-3|TRBD2
CASTYKGASGSFGDTQYF
TGCGCCAGCACTTATAAGGGGGCTAGCGGGAGTTTCGGAGATACGCAGTATTTT
>TRBV20-1|.|TRBJ2-6|.
CSAPPGANVLTF
TGCAGTGCCCCCCCTGGGGCCAACGTCCTGACTTTC
>TRBV5-6|.|TRBJ1-5|TRBD1
CASSMRRQGYSNQPQHF
TGTGCCAGCAGCATGAGGAGACAGGGATATAGCAATCAGCCCCAGCATTTT
>TRBV7-9|few|TRBJ1-3|TRBD1
CASSPGQGINGNTIYF
TGTGCCAGCAGCCCGGGACAGGGAATAAATGGAAACACCATATATTTT
>TRBV20-1|few|TRBJ2-2|.
CSATSNPNTGELFF
TGCAGTGCTACCTCGAACCCGAACACCGGGGAGCTGTTTTTT
>TRBV28|.|TRBJ2-7|TRBD2
CASSPRWGGYEQYF
TGTGCCAGCAGTCCGAGATGGGGGGGTTACGAGCAGTACTTC
>TRBV5-4|.|TRBJ2-7|.
CASSLGLPSSYEQYF
TGTGCCAGCAGCTTGGGACTACCCTCCTCCTACGAGCAGTACTTC
>TRBV3-1|few|TRBJ2-2|TRBD2
CASSALAGSTNTGELFF
TGTGCCAGCAGTGCACTAGCGGGATCTACGAACACCGGGGAGCTGTTTTTT
>TRBV29-1|few|TRBJ2-1|TRBD2
CSVLAGGPIEQFF
TGCAGCGTTCTAGCGGGAGGGCCGATTGAGCAGTTCTTC
>TRBV7-2|.|TRBJ2-3|TRBD2
CASSSGLAARTDTQYF
TGTGCCAGCAGCTCGGGACTAGCGGCGCGCACAGATACGCAGTATTTT
>TRBV6-5|many|TRBJ2-1|.
CASSYLGPYNEQFF
TGTGCCAGCAGTTACTTGGGACCCTACAATGAGCAGTTCTTC
>TRBV15|.|TRBJ1-4|.
CATSRDRLGGEKLFF
TGTGCCACCAGCAGAGATCGATTAGGGGGAGAAAAACTGTTTTTT
>TRBV12-3/TRBV12-4|.|TRBJ2-1|TRBD2
CASGGGGPYNEQFF
TGTGCCAGCGGCGGGGGGGGTCCCTACAATGAGCAGTTCTTC
>TRBV9|few|TRBJ2-2|.
CASSVGRLTENTGELFF
TGTGCCAGCAGCGTAGGCCGGCTGACGGAGAACACCGGGGAGCTGTTTTTT
>TRBV24-1|few|TRBJ2-5|.
CATSDSTHLGETQYF
TGTGCCACCAGTGATTCGACCCATTTAGGAGAGACCCAGTACTTC
>TRBV19|.|TRBJ1-5|TRBD1
CASSSGTGMSGNQPQHF
TGTGCCAGTAGCTCCGGGACAGGGATGTCGGGCAATCAGCCCCAGCATTTT
>TRBV11-2|few|TRBJ2-1|TRBD2
CASSARTSGNYNEQFF
TGTGCCAGCAGTGCCCGGACTAGCGGGAACTACAATGAGCAGTTCTTC
>TRBV7-9|many|TRBJ2-5|.
CASSLVPRGGETQYF
TGTGCCAGCAGCTTAGTGCCCAGGGGTGGAGAGACCCAGTACTTC
>TRBV10-2|.|TRBJ2-7|.
CASIPPAGRNYEQYF
TGCGCCAGCATCCCGCCGGCGGGACGGAACTACGAGCAGTACTTC
>TRBV28|few|TRBJ1-3|.
CASRPTLSGNTIYF
TGTGCCAGCAGACCGACACTCTCTGGAAACACCATATATTTT
>TRBV6-1|many|TRBJ2-7|TRBD1
CASRVGQVSSYEQYF
TGTGCCAGTCGGGTGGGACAGGTGAGCTCCTACGAGCAGTACTTC
>TRBV18|many|TRBJ1-2|.
CASSPDSNYGYTF
TGTGCCAGCTCACCGGACAGTAACTATGGCTACACCTTC
>TRBV30|many|TRBJ1-1|.
CAWDRRTRGAFF
TGTGCCTGGGACCGGCGGACCCGCGGGGCTTTCTTT
>TRBV20-1|.|TRBJ1-5|TRBD1
CSARKTGGGGPQHF
TGCAGTGCTAGAAAGACAGGGGGGGGGGGACCCCAGCATTTT
>TRBV28|many|TRBJ1-1|.
CASSLRTEAFF
TGTGCCAGCAGTTTACGGACTGAAGCTTTCTTT
>TRBV30|.|TRBJ1-6|.
CACQAGSPLHF
TGTGCCTGTCAGGCAGGTTCACCCCTCCACTTT
>TRBV6-5|many|TRBJ1-1|TRBD1
CASSYLGAGGDTEAFF
TGTGCCAGCAGTTACTTAGGGGCAGGGGGGGACACTGAAGCTTTCTTT
>TRBV9|once|TRBJ1-4|.
CASSVGIRSTNEKLFF
TGTGCCAGCAGCGTAGGGATAAGGAGCACTAATGAAAAACTGTTTTTT
>TRBV7-9|.|TRBJ1-6|.
CASSSPPQSPLHF
TGTGCCAGCAGCTCCCCCCCGCAATCACCCCTCCACTTT
>TRBV3-1|many|TRBJ2-1|.
CASSQGGRLNEQFF
TGTGCCAGCAGCCAAGGCGGACGGCTAAATGAGCAGTTCTTC
>TRBV7-2|many|TRBJ1-5|.
CASSLAGYQPQHF
TGTGCCAGCAGCTTAGCGGGGTACCAGCCCCAGCATTTT
>TRBV27|.|TRBJ1-2|TRBD1
CASKVWGSTGKNGYTF
TGTGCCAGCAAAGTGTGGGGTTCGACAGGGAAGAATGGCTACACCTTC
>TRBV7-2|.|TRBJ2-1|.
CASSSDRDYEQFF
TGTGCCAGCAGCTCGGACAGGGACTACGAGCAGTTCTTC
>TRBV19|.|TRBJ2-7|.
CASSTVGDGSYEQYF
TGTGCCAGTAGTACGGTAGGGGACGGGTCCTACGAGCAGTACTTC
>TRBV19|.|TRBJ1-1|.
CASRDTGNTEAFF
TGTGCTAGTCGCGATACAGGGAACACTGAAGCTTTCTTT
>TRBV30|many|TRBJ1-1|.
CAWSGGPYTEAFF
TGTGCCTGGTCGGGGGGACCTTACACTGAAGCTTTCTTT
>TRBV19|few|TRBJ2-2|TRBD1
CASSPLTGGAGGELFF
TGTGCCAGTAGTCCGTTGACAGGGGGCGCAGGCGGGGAGCTGTTTTTT
>TRBV5-1|many|TRBJ2-1|.
CASSLDGTYNEQFF
TGCGCCAGCAGCTTGGATGGGACCTACAATGAGCAGTTCTTC
>TRBV11-2|many|TRBJ2-1|TRBD2
CASSLELAGGYNEQFF
TGTGCCAGCAGCCTCGAACTAGCGGGAGGATACAATGAGCAGTTCTTC
>TRBV28|many|TRBJ1-1|.
CASSLEGRYTEAFF
TGTGCCAGCAGTTTAGAGGGTCGATACACTGAAGCTTTCTTT